The clone carrying this T cell receptor (beta chain) appeared a few times. Its target is not known. Germline values: CDR1 SEHNR, CDR2 FQNEAQ (reference sequence). V gave up 2 bases and J gave up 7 bases; unmatched junction bases: 6. The CDR3 is 14 residues long. TCRdb used MiXCR to reprocess the PCR reads, holding one entry per CDR3 protein. In the table there are roughly 16,000 distinct CDR3 sequences, 66% of which are singletons. The sample originates from a study of vaccination and CD4 T cells after COVID-19. For the study at large: Convalescent patients, SARS-CoV-2 positive by nasal swab PCR, comprised nine mild cases and one severe case. Recovered patients in the cohort numbered six men and four women, two of them Hispanic.

Study-wide results and caveats: A nonsignificant rise from approximately 21 to 38 was seen in the median number of SARS-CoV-2-reactive clonotypes. Spike mono-reactivity was evident in 304 of the 307 vaccine-specific clones derived from convalescent patients.

This sequence joins TRBV7-9 and TRBJ1-1; TRBD1 agrees at 8 bases. The clonotype was recovered from a human donor who had recovered from COVID-19. The sequences come from CD4+ T cells from blood, collected after SARS-CoV-2 vaccination. The CDR3 region has the DNA TGTGCCAGCAGCTTACAGGGGGCAATGGGTGAAGCTTTCTTT. It translates to CASSLQGAMGEAFF. The complete variable domain, with remaining parts taken from reference TRBV7-9 and TRBJ1-1, reads DTGVSQNPRHKITKRGQNVTFRCDPISEHNRLYWYRQTLGQGPEFLTYFQNEAQLEKSRLLSDRFSAERPKGSFSTLEIQRTEQGDSAMYLCASSLQGAMGEAFFGQGTRLTVV.